The 30 T cell receptor beta chains listed next were all sequenced from one sample in a study of shared clonotypes between healthy human individuals. Using immunoSEQ multiplex PCR, the repertoire was profiled, and TCRdb retains in-frame clones only, with some absent. In the table there are roughly 480,000 clones, around 80% of which are singletons. The sample comprised PBMCs. These receptors all stem from a woman between 35 and 50 years old in good health. Some clones in this sample may be carry-over from other donors' samples.

V usage is TRBV28 and J usage is TRBJ2-1; TRBD2 is a possible D gene (6 bases). This CDR3 has 16 residues. The ends were cut back, 6 bases at V and 4 bases at J, with 19 bases in the middle. Per the germline V gene, CDR1 is MDHEN and CDR2 is SYDVKM. CDR3 bases: TGTGCCAGCAGGCAACCTCGGGGGACTCTGTACAATGAGCAGTTCTTC. It is translated as CASRQPRGTLYNEQFF.

The chain couples TRBV6-1 to TRBJ1-5; 10 bases line up with TRBD1. Germline CDR1 MNHNS, CDR2 SASEGT. V gave up 6 bases and J gave up 3 bases; unmatched junction bases: 5. The CDR3 has 15 residues. In DNA, the CDR3 is TGTGCCAGCAGGCGACAGGGGGCCACCAATCAGCCCCAGCATTTT. Protein: CASRRQGATNQPQHF.

The chain couples TRBV18 to TRBJ2-1; tentative D call: TRBD1 (7 bases). This CDR3 has 13 residues. Trimming removed 3 bases at V and 8 bases at J, with 11 bases between. The germline V gene encodes CDR1 KGHSH and CDR2 LQKENI. CDR3 nucleotide sequence: TGTGCCAGCTCACCCGGAGGGGGCGATGAGCAGTTCTTC. This encodes CASSPGGGDEQFF.

V is TRBV10-3 and J is TRBJ1-5; D is undetermined. V gave up 10 bases and J gave up 0 bases, with 16 bases separating them. This CDR3 is 15 amino acids long. Germline V gene data show CDR1 as ENHRY and CDR2 as SYGVKD. DNA of the CDR3: TGTGCCACCTCGGCGACAAGGCTTAGCAATCAGCCCCAGCATTTT. It translates to CATSATRLSNQPQHF.

The genes are TRBV19 and TRBJ2-1; no clear D. Trimming stripped 1 base from V and 7 bases from J, with 5 bases between. In germline, CDR1 is LNHDA, CDR2 SQIVND (reference sequence). The CDR3 spans 12 residues. As DNA, the CDR3 is TGTGCCAGTAGTATAGTGGAGAATGAGCAGTTCTTC. This encodes CASSIVENEQFF.

In its sample, this clone was seen once. It is likely a read error: a sequence one base away is far more abundant. Other DNA sequences within the sample encode an identical CDR3. This chain links TRBV7-8 with TRBJ2-7; 8 positions match TRBD2. The CDR3 is 13 amino acids. Germline V gene data show CDR1 as SGHVS and CDR2 as FQNEAQ. In DNA form, the CDR3 reads TGTGCCAGCAGCCTACTAGCGGAATACGAGCAATACTTC. Protein product: CASSLLAEYEQYF.

The CDR3 DNA is TGTGCCAGCAGCCAAGATCTGCGCGGGAGTCTGAATGAGCAGTTCTTC. Translation gives CASSQDLRGSLNEQFF. This chain connects TRBV4-2 to TRBJ2-1; TRBD2 agrees at 7 bases. The V segment lost 0 bases and the J segment 7 bases; nucleotides outside the gene matches: 9. This CDR3 has 16 amino acids. Per the germline V gene, CDR1 is LGHNA and CDR2 is YNFKEQ.

The gene calls are TRBV7-9 and TRBJ2-4; maybe TRBD1 (6 bases). The germline V gene encodes CDR1 SEHNR and CDR2 FQNEAQ (reference sequence). CDR3 size: 13 residues. V was cut by 6 bases and J by 3 bases, with 9 bases left in between. The CDR3 DNA sequence: TGTGCCAGCAGTCCCAGGGGCAAAAACATTCAGTACTTC. It yields the protein CASSPRGKNIQYF.

The count of this clone is one. The chain carries TRBV6-5 and TRBJ1-5; TRBD1 agrees at 7 bases. Germline loops: CDR1 MNHEY, CDR2 SVGAGI. V shed 6 bases, J shed 1 base, and the junction held 6 bases outside the gene matches. The CDR3 spans 15 residues. CDR3 in amino acids: CASSTGAGSNQPQHF. CDR3 in DNA: TGTGCCAGCAGCACAGGGGCTGGGAGCAATCAGCCCCAGCATTTT.

This chain links TRBV27 with TRBJ1-1; D not certain. Deletions cut 5 bases from V and 4 bases from J, with 17 bases between. CDR1 and CDR2 from the germline V gene are MNHEY and SMNVEV (reference sequence). The CDR3 is 15 residues long. CDR3 sequence reads: CASSARTAFGTEAFF. CDR3 nucleotide sequence: TGTGCCAGCAGTGCCAGGACTGCCTTCGGCACTGAAGCTTTCTTT.

V is TRBV18 and J is TRBJ2-3; 8 nucleotides line up with TRBD1. The CDR3 contains 14 residues. With 5 bases clipped from V and 3 bases from J, the junction kept 4 bases outside the gene matches. CDR1 and CDR2 (germline): KGHSH, LQKENI. As DNA, the CDR3 is TGTGCCAGCTCAGGACAGGGAAGGACAGATACGCAGTATTTT. This codes for CASSGQGRTDTQYF.

This chain uses TRBV6-1 with TRBJ1-5, with no clear D. Germline V gene data show CDR1 as MNHNS and CDR2 as SASEGT. The length of the CDR3 is 13 residues. V lost 8 bases and J 0 bases, leaving 8 bases between the germline ends. CDR3 amino acids: CASRPNSNQPQHF. DNA for the CDR3: TGTGCCAGCCGACCCAATAGCAATCAGCCCCAGCATTTT.

This chain links TRBV30 with TRBJ2-5; the match to TRBD1 covers 8 bases. With V trimmed by 6 bases and J by 11 bases, 11 bases remained unmatched. CDR1 and CDR2 (germline): GTSNPN, SVGIG (reference sequence). The CDR3 spans 12 residues. The CDR3 is CACSRQGLEQYF. DNA of the CDR3: TGTGCCTGCTCCCGACAGGGGCTAGAGCAGTACTTC.

This clone was counted once. The chain carries TRBV5-1 and TRBJ2-5; no clear D gene. The CDR3 consists of 16 residues. CDR1 is SGHRS and CDR2 is YFSETQ in the germline V gene. With 0 bases removed from V and 5 bases from J, the gap between germline ends came to 17 bases. The DNA of the CDR3 is TGCGCCAGCAGCTTGGGGGATACCCAACGCGATGAGACCCAGTACTTC. Encoded protein: CASSLGDTQRDETQYF.

The rearrangement links TRBV15 to TRBJ2-3; TRBD2 matches at 7 bases. Trimming removed 1 base from V and 0 bases from J; junction bases left unmatched: 10. From germline, CDR1 is LNHNV and CDR2 YYDKDF (reference sequence). The CDR3 runs to 18 residues. DNA of the CDR3: TGTGCCACCAGCAGAGTGCGTGGTAGCGGGTTCAGCACAGATACGCAGTATTTT. This encodes CATSRVRGSGFSTDTQYF. The variable domain in full, completed from reference TRBV15 and TRBJ2-3, reads DAMVIQNPRYQVTQFGKPVTLSCSQTLNHNVMYWYQQKSSQAPKLLFHYYDKDFNNEADTPDNFQSRRPNTSFCFLDIRSPGLGDTAMYLCATSRVRGSGFSTDTQYFGPGTRLTVL.

The rearrangement uses TRBV30 and TRBJ2-7, with TRBD1 as a possible D gene (5 bases). The germline gives CDR1 GTSNPN, CDR2 SVGIG (reference sequence). The CDR3 length is 13 residues. The V and J ends lost 3 bases and 0 bases respectively, with 9 bases between them. DNA of the CDR3: TGTGCCTGGAGAAGCAGGGCCTCCTACGAGCAGTACTTC. This translates into CAWRSRASYEQYF.

As to this clone: In the same sample, other DNA sequences code for this CDR3. The chain carries TRBV25-1 and TRBJ1-2, with D perhaps matching TRBD1 (5 bases). Looked up from germline, CDR1 is MGHDK and CDR2 is SYGVNS. V was clipped by 0 bases and J by 8 bases, with 13 bases between them. CDR3 length equals 14 residues. The chain's CDR3 is CASSEYRGARGYTF. The CDR3 DNA follows: TGTGCCAGCAGTGAATATCGAGGGGCTCGAGGCTACACCTTC.

This clone was counted at least ten times. The chain carries TRBV6-1 and TRBJ1-3; TRBD1 matches 9 bases. Germline assignment: CDR1 MNHNS and CDR2 SASEGT. The CDR3 consists of 15 residues. V gave up 5 bases and J gave up 2 bases; unmatched junction bases: 4. The CDR3 protein is CASSRTGEAGNTIYF. CDR3 nucleotide sequence: TGTGCCAGCAGTAGGACAGGGGAAGCTGGAAACACCATATATTTT.

J is TRBJ1-1 and V is TRBV18; D uncertain. CDR3 length: 12 residues. Looked up from germline, CDR1 is KGHSH and CDR2 is LQKENI. The germline V and J ends were trimmed by 4 bases and 3 bases, with 6 bases remaining between them. CDR3 residues: CASSLQDTEAFF. DNA for the CDR3: TGTGCCAGCTCACTCCAGGACACTGAAGCTTTCTTT. The full variable domain, its missing parts supplied by reference TRBV18 and TRBJ1-1, is NAGVMQNPRHLVRRRGQEARLRCSPMKGHSHVYWYRQLPEEGLKFMVYLQKENIIDESGMPKERFSAEFPKEGPSILRIQQVVRGDSAAYFCASSLQDTEAFFGQGTRLTVV.

V gene TRBV11-2 combines with J gene TRBJ1-1; D possibly corresponds to TRBD1 (6 bases). This CDR3 region has 14 residues. V was shortened by 5 bases and J by 3 bases, with 13 bases between the two germline ends. In germline, CDR1 is SGHAT, CDR2 FQNNGV. CDR3 sequence: CASSAGGSDTEAFF. As DNA, the CDR3 is TGTGCCAGCAGCGCGGGGGGCTCAGACACTGAAGCTTTCTTT.

The gene calls are TRBV7-9 and TRBJ2-7; 11 positions agree with TRBD2. Germline V CDR1 and CDR2: SEHNR, FQNEAQ (reference sequence). CDR3 length equals 16 residues. V trimming: 0 bases; J trimming: 2 bases; junction bases outside the gene matches: 3. The CDR3 loop reads CASSLAGTSGTYEQYF. CDR3 bases: TGTGCCAGCAGCTTAGCCGGGACTAGCGGAACCTACGAGCAGTACTTC. The entire variable domain, with the rest obtained from reference TRBV7-9 and TRBJ2-7, is as follows: DTGVSQNPRHKITKRGQNVTFRCDPISEHNRLYWYRQTLGQGPEFLTYFQNEAQLEKSRLLSDRFSAERPKGSFSTLEIQRTEQGDSAMYLCASSLAGTSGTYEQYFGPGTRLTVT.

About this clone itself: Compared with germline, one end of the junction differs, possibly owing to a read error. The chain recombines TRBV27 with TRBJ2-7; a weak D match, TRBD1 (5 bases). Germline CDR1 MNHEY, CDR2 SMNVEV (reference sequence). This CDR3 comprises 15 residues. In nucleotides, the CDR3 is TGTGCCAGCAGTTTATTGAACACCGGGTGGGGCGAGCAGCACTTC. It yields the protein CASSLLNTGWGEQHF.

The rearrangement links TRBV30 to TRBJ2-3, with D perhaps TRBD1 (5 bases). From germline, CDR1 is GTSNPN and CDR2 SVGIG (reference sequence). The CDR3 totals 15 residues. V dropped 1 base and J dropped 0 bases, with 11 bases sitting between them. CDR3 sequence: CAWSAKTVSTDTQYF. The CDR3 DNA reads as TGTGCCTGGAGTGCTAAGACAGTTAGCACAGATACGCAGTATTTT.

The V gene is TRBV11-2, the J gene TRBJ1-1; D is uncertain. The V gene's germline CDR1 is SGHAT and CDR2 FQNNGV. Trimming removed 1 base from V and 11 bases from J, with 8 bases in between. The CDR3 loop spans 11 amino acids. The chain's CDR3 is CASSLGARAFF. The CDR3 coding sequence is TGTGCCAGCAGCTTAGGGGCTAGGGCTTTCTTT. The whole variable domain, filled in from reference TRBV11-2 and TRBJ1-1, reads EAGVAQSPRYKIIEKRQSVAFWCNPISGHATLYWYQQILGQGPKLLIQFQNNGVVDDSQLPKDRFSAERLKGVDSTLKIQPAKLEDSAVYLCASSLGARAFFGQGTRLTVV.

The rearrangement joins TRBV6-1 to TRBJ1-1; weak D call: TRBD1 (5 bases). This CDR3 is built from 15 residues. Germline values: CDR1 MNHNS, CDR2 SASEGT. Between the trimmed V and J ends, which lost 8 bases and 4 bases, there was a span of 20 bases. This chain's CDR3 is CASGGAGSWATEAFF. The DNA for the CDR3 is TGTGCCAGCGGAGGGGCCGGGAGTTGGGCCACTGAAGCTTTCTTT.

The chain has TRBV6-1 and TRBJ1-1; possibly TRBD1 for D (5 bases). Germline CDR1 is MNHNS and CDR2 is SASEGT. Trimming stripped 1 base from V and 4 bases from J, with 10 bases between. The length of the CDR3 is 14 residues. The CDR3 loop is CASSEEGTVTEAFF. The CDR3 DNA reads TGTGCCAGCAGTGAAGAAGGGACCGTCACTGAAGCTTTCTTT.

The chain recombines TRBV4-1 with TRBJ1-4; tentatively, D is TRBD1 (5 bases). The germline V and J ends were trimmed by 1 base and 8 bases, with 26 bases remaining between them. Germline V CDR1 and CDR2: MGHRA, YSYEKL. The CDR3 is made up of 19 amino acids. CDR3 region: CASSQVSSGPPSLREKLFF. For the CDR3, the DNA is TGCGCCAGCAGCCAAGTGTCGTCGGGACCTCCGAGCCTCAGGGAAAAACTGTTTTTT.

The chain employs TRBV5-6 and TRBJ1-2; 7 bases agree with TRBD1. Germline V gene sequence: CDR1 SGHDT, CDR2 YYEEEE. This CDR3 has 16 residues. The ends lost 0 bases at V and 3 bases at J; junction bases unmatched: 8. DNA of the CDR3: TGTGCCAGCAGCTTGGCTCCGCAGGGGGTATACTATGGCTACACCTTC. This encodes CASSLAPQGVYYGYTF.

This chain uses TRBV6-1 with TRBJ2-2; 8 positions match TRBD2. The CDR3 has 15 amino acids. Germline trimming cut 6 bases from V and 0 bases from J; bases unmatched to any gene: 3. The germline CDR1 and CDR2 sequences are MNHNS and SASEGT. CDR3 in DNA: TGTGCCAGCAGGACTAGCGTGCCGAACACCGGGGAGCTGTTTTTT. Its translation: CASRTSVPNTGELFF.

The chain uses TRBV9 and TRBJ2-1; D might be TRBD2 (6 bases). CDR1 is SGDLS, CDR2 YYNGEE, per germline. The CDR3 runs to 14 residues. Trimming cost V 1 base and J 9 bases, with 14 bases left between them. CDR3 amino acids: CASSVSAGRSEQFF. CDR3 nucleotides: TGTGCCAGCAGCGTATCGGCGGGGAGGAGTGAGCAGTTCTTC.